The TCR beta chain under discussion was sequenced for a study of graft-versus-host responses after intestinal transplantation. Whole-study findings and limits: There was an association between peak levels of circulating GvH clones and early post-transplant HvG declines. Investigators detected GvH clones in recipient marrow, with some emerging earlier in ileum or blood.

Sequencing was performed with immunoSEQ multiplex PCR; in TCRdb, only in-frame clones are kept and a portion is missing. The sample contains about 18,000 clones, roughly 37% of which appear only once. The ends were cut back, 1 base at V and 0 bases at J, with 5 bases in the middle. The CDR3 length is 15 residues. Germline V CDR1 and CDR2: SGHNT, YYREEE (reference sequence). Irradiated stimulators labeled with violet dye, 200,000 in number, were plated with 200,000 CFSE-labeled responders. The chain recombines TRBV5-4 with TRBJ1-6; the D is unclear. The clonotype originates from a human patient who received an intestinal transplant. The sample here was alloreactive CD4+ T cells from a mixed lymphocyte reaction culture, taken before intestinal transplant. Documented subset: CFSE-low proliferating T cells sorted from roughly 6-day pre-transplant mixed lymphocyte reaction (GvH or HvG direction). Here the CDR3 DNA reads TGTGCCAGCAGCTTGTCAAGCTCCTATAATTCACCCCTCCACTTT. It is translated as CASSLSSSYNSPLHF.